This record looks at one T cell receptor (beta chain) sequence and its context. The data derive from a study of blood T cell repertoires in COVID-19. In the study overall: Sites across the United States, Italy and Spain contributed samples from acute and convalescent COVID-19.

In the original workflow: For nucleated cells, counts were estimated from reference gene primer amplification. Libraries were prepared by immunoSEQ multiplex PCR; TCRdb keeps only in-frame clonotypes and omits some of them. The DNA was the basis for D and trimming; V, J and clone size are from that table. Altogether around 30,000 clones are present, 60% to 80% being singletons, with the ten largest covering more than 15%. Trimming removed 5 bases from V and 4 bases from J; junction bases left unmatched: 6. The CDR3 is 15 residues long. The V gene's germline CDR1 is SGHTA and CDR2 FQGNSA. The origin of this receptor is a human donor in a cohort sampled during active COVID-19. This chain joins TRBV7-2 and TRBJ2-1; 9 bases map to TRBD1. Sequenced: peripheral blood. The CDR3, as DNA: TGTGCCAGCAGCGTCGGACAGGGGCCTTACAATGAGCAGTTCTTC. Translating gives CASSVGQGPYNEQFF.